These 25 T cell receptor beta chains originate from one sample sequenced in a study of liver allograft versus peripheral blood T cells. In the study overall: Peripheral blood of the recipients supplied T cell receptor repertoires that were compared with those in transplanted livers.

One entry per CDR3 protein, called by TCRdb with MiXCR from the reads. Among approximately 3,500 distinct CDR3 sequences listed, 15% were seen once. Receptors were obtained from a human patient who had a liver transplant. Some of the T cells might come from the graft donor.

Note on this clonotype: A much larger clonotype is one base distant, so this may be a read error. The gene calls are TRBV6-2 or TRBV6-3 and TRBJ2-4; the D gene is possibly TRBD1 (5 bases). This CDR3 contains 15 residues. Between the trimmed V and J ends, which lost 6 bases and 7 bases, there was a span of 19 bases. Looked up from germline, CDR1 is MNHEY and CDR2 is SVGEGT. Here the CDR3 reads CASRNERGIWNIQYF. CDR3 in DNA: TGTGCCAGCAGAAACGAAAGGGGAATATGGAACATTCAGTACTTC.

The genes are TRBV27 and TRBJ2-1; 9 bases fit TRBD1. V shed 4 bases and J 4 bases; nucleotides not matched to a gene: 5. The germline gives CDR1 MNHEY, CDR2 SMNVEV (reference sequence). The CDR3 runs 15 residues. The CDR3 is CASSSGQGFYNEQFF. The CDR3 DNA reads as TGTGCCAGCAGTTCGGGACAGGGCTTTTACAATGAGCAGTTCTTC.

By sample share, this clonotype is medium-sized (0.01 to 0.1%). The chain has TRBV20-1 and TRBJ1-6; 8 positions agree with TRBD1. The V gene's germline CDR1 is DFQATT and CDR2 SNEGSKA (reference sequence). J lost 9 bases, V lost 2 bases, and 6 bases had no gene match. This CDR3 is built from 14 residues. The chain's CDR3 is CSARQGAEGSPLHF. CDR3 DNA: TGCAGTGCTAGACAGGGGGCTGAAGGTTCACCCCTCCACTTT.

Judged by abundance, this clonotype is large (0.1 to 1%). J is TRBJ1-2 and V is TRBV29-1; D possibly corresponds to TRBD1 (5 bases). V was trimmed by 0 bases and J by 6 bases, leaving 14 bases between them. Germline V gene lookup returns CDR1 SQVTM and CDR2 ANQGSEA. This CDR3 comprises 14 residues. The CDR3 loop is CSVEDLTGGDGYTF. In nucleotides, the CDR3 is TGCAGCGTTGAAGATCTAACGGGAGGGGATGGCTACACCTTC.

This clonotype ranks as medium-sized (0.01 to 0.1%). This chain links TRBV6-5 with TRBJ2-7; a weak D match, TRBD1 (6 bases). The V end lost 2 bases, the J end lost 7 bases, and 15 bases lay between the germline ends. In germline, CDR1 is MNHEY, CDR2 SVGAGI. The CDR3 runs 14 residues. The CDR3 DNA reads TGTGCCAGCAGTTACATCAGGGGCCGCGGGGAGCAGTACTTC. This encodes CASSYIRGRGEQYF.

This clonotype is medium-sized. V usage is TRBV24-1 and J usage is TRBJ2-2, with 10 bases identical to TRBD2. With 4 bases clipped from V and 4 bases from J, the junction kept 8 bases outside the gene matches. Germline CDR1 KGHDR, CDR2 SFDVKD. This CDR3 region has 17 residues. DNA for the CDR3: TGTGCCACCAGTGAGGCCCCTAGCGGGGGAGTCACCGGGGAGCTGTTTTTT. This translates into CATSEAPSGGVTGELFF.

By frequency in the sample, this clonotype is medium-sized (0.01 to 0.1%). The CDR3 here is CATSDPTSGGAGADTQYF. CDR3 nucleotide sequence: TGTGCCACCAGTGATCCGACTAGCGGGGGGGCTGGGGCGGATACGCAGTATTTT. The gene calls are TRBV24-1 and TRBJ2-3; 14 bases map to TRBD2. Germline values: CDR1 KGHDR, CDR2 SFDVKD. Trimming removed 3 bases from V and 6 bases from J; junction bases left unmatched: 10. The CDR3 consists of 18 residues.

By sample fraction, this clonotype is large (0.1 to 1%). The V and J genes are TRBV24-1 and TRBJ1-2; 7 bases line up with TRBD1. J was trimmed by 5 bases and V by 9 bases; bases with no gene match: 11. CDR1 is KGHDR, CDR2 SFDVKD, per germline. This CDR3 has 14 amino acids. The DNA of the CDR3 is TGTGCCACCCAGGGGGTCGTCCCCCCATATGGCTACACCTTC. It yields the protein CATQGVVPPYGYTF.

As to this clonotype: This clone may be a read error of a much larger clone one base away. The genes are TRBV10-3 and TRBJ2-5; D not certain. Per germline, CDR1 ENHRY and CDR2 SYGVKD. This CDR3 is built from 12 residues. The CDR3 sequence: CAISGNQETRYF. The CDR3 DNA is TGTGCCATCAGTGGGAACCAAGAGACCCGGTACTTC.

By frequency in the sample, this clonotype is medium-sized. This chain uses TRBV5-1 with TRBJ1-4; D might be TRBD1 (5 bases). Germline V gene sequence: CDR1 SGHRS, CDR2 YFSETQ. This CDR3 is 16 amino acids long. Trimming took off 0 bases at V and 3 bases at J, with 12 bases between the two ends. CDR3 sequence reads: CASSLGGSRANEKLFF. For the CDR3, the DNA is TGCGCCAGCAGCTTGGGAGGGAGCAGGGCTAATGAAAAACTGTTTTTT.

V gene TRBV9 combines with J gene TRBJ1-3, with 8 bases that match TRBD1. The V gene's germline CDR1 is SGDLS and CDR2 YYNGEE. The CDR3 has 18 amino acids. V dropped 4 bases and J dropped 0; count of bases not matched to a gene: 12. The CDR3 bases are TGTGCCAGCAGCCCACTAGGGGGACAGGCCACCTCTGGAAACACCATATATTTT. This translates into CASSPLGGQATSGNTIYF.

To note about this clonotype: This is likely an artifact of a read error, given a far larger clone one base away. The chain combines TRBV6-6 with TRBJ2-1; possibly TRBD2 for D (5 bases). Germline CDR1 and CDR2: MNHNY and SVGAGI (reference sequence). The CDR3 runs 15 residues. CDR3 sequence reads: CAGSYSGIAAPEQFF. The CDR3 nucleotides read TGTGCCGGCAGTTACTCCGGGATTGCCGCCCCTGAGCAGTTCTTC.

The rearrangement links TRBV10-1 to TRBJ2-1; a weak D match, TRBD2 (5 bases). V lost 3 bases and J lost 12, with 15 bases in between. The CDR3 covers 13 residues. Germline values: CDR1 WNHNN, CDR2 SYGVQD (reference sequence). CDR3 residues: CASSELEESPQFF. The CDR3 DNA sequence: TGCGCCAGCAGTGAACTAGAAGAATCTCCGCAGTTCTTC.

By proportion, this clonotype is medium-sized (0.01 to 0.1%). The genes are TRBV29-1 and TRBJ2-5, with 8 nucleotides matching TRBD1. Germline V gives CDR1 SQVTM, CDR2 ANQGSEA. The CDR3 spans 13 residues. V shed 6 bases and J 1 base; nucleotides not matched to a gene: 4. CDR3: CSVHGQGQETQYF. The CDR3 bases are TGCAGCGTCCACGGACAGGGCCAAGAGACCCAGTACTTC.

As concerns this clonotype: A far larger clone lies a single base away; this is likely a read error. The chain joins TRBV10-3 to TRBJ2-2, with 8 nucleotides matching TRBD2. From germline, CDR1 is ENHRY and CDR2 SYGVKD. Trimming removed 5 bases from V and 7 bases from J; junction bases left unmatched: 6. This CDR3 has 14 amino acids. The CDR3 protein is CAISLAGGGGELFF. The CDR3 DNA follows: TGTGCCATCAGTCTGGCGGGGGGCGGCGGGGAGCTGTTTTTT.

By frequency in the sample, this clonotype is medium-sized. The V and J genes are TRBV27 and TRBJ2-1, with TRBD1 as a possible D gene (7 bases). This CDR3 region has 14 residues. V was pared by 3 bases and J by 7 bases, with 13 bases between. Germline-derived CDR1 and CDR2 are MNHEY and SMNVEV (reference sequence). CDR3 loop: CASSFTGEVNEQFF. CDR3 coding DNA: TGTGCCAGCAGTTTTACAGGGGAGGTGAATGAGCAGTTCTTC.

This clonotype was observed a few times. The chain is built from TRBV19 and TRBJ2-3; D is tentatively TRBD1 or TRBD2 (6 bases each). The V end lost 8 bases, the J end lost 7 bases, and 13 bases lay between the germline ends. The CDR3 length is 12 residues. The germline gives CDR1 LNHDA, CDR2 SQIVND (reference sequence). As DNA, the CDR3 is TGTGCCAGTTCTACGGGGGCATATACGCAGTATTTT. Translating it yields CASSTGAYTQYF. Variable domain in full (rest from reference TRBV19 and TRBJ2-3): DGGITQSPKYLFRKEGQNVTLSCEQNLNHDAMYWYRQDPGQGLRLIYYSQIVNDFQKGDIAEGYSVSREKKESFPLTVTSAQKNPTAFYLCASSTGAYTQYFGPGTRLTVL.

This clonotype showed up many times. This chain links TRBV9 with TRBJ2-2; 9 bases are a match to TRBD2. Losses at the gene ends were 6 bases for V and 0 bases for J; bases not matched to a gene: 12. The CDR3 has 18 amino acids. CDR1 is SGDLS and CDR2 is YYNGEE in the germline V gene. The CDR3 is CASTRSSGGLSNTGELFF. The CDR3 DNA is TGTGCCAGCACCCGGAGTAGCGGGGGCCTATCGAACACCGGGGAGCTGTTTTTT.

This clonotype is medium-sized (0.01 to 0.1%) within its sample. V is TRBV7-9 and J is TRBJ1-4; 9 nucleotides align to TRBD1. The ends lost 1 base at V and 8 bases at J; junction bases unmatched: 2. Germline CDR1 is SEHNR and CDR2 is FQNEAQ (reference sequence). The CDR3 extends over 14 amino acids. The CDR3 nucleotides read TGTGCCAGCAGCTTAGACAGGGGGCGAGAAAAACTGTTTTTT. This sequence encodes CASSLDRGREKLFF.

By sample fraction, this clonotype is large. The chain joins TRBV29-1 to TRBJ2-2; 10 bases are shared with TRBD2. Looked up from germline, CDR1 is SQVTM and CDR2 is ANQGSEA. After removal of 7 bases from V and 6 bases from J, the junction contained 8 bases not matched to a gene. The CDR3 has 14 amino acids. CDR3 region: CSGWASGSPGELFF. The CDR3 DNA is TGCAGCGGGTGGGCTAGCGGGAGTCCCGGGGAGCTGTTTTTT.

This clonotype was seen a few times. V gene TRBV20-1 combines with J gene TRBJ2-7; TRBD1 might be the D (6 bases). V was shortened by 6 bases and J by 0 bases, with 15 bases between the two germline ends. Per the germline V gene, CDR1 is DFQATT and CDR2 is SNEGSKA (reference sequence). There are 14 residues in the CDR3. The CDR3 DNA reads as TGCAGTGCCATGAAATCGGACAGCTCCTACGAGCAGTACTTC. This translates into CSAMKSDSSYEQYF.

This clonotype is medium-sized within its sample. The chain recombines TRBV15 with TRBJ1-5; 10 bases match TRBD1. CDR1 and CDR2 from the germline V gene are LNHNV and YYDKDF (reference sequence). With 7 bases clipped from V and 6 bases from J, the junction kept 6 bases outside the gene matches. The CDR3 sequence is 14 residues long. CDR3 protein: CATKPDRGRQPQHF. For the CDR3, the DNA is TGTGCCACCAAACCCGACAGGGGGCGTCAGCCCCAGCATTTT.

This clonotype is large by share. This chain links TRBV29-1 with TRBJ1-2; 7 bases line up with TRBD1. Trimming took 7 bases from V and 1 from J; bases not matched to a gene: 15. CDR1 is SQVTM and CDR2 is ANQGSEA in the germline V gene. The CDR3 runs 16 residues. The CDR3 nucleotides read TGCAGCGCTACAGGGACAGACCTCACTGTTAACTATGGCTACACCTTC. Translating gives CSATGTDLTVNYGYTF.

CDR3 in DNA: TGTGCCAGCAGTGGCCTGTCTGGCACTGAAGCTTTCTTT. Translating gives CASSGLSGTEAFF. V is TRBV6-6 and J is TRBJ1-1; D is uncertain. Germline assignment: CDR1 MNHNY and CDR2 SVGAGI (reference sequence). The V end was cut by 5 bases, the J end by 4 bases, with 11 bases between. The CDR3 loop spans 13 amino acids.

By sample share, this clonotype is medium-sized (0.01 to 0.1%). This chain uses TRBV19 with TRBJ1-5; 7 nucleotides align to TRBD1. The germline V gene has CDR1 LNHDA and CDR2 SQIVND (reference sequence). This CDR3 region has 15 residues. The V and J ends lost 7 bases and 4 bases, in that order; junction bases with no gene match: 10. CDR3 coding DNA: TGTGCCAGTAATAAGGGAGGGGGCCCTAATCAGCCCCAGCATTTT. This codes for CASNKGGGPNQPQHF. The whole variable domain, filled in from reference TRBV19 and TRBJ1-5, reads DGGITQSPKYLFRKEGQNVTLSCEQNLNHDAMYWYRQDPGQGLRLIYYSQIVNDFQKGDIAEGYSVSREKKESFPLTVTSAQKNPTAFYLCASNKGGGPNQPQHFGDGTRLSIL.